The 29 T cell receptor beta chains reported below all come from one sample, sequenced in a study of T-cell reconstitution after alpha-beta-depleted transplantation in children. Unique molecular identifiers featured in how the TCRbeta library was prepared. TCRdb re-called the PCR reads with MiXCR, one entry per CDR3 protein. The data contain approximately 650,000 distinct CDR3 sequences, less than 15% of them singletons. This sample comprised PBMCs, obtained before TCRalphabeta/CD19-depleted stem cell transplant. Source of these receptors: a girl aged 2-10 years with congenital amegakaryocytic thrombocytopenia, due to receive a stem cell transplant.

This clonotype was seen repeatedly, ten times or more. V is TRBV6-1 and J is TRBJ1-1; D gene unclear. CDR1 and CDR2 from the germline V gene are MNHNS and SASEGT. The CDR3 is 14 amino acids. V was trimmed by 6 bases and J by 3 bases, leaving 14 bases between them. The CDR3 nucleotides are TGTGCCAGCAGCCCTGGACGGACGGACACTGAAGCTTTCTTT. As protein: CASSPGRTDTEAFF.

The chain is built from TRBV18 and TRBJ2-1; D unresolved. CDR3 size: 13 residues. CDR1 and CDR2 from the germline V gene are KGHSH and LQKENI. V lost 8 bases, J lost 5 bases, and 13 bases lay in between. The CDR3 sequence is CASTVSWDNEQFF. CDR3 in DNA: TGTGCCAGCACGGTCTCGTGGGACAATGAGCAGTTCTTC. Complete variable domain (other parts from reference TRBV18 and TRBJ2-1): NAGVMQNPRHLVRRRGQEARLRCSPMKGHSHVYWYRQLPEEGLKFMVYLQKENIIDESGMPKERFSAEFPKEGPSILRIQQVVRGDSAAYFCASTVSWDNEQFFGPGTRLTVL.

The table lists this clonotype with a few counts. J is TRBJ2-1 and V is TRBV5-1; D call uncertain. V was cut by 2 bases and J by 9 bases, with 12 bases left in between. In germline, CDR1 is SGHRS, CDR2 YFSETQ. This CDR3 spans 13 amino acids. The CDR3 DNA reads as TGCGCCAGCAGCTTCTTAGAAAGGCTTGAGCAGTTCTTC. Amino acid sequence: CASSFLERLEQFF.

This clonotype has a count of ten or more. The rearrangement joins TRBV12-3 or TRBV12-4 to TRBJ1-6; D gene ambiguous. V was pared by 6 bases and J by 10 bases, with 13 bases between. There are 13 residues in the CDR3. The CDR3 nucleotides are TGTGCCAGCAGCCGCCGTCCCGACTCACCCCTCCACTTT. Translation gives CASSRRPDSPLHF.

The chain uses TRBV24-1 and TRBJ2-3; D may be TRBD2 (6 bases). Trimming took off 3 bases at V and 2 bases at J, with 14 bases between the two ends. Germline values: CDR1 KGHDR, CDR2 SFDVKD. CDR3 length: 16 amino acids. The CDR3 sequence: CATSDTRDVLTDTQYF. In DNA form, the CDR3 reads TGTGCCACCAGTGATACGCGGGACGTACTCACAGATACGCAGTATTTT.

Ten or more counts support this clonotype. The chain is built from TRBV29-1 and TRBJ2-1; 15 nucleotides match TRBD2. The germline V gene has CDR1 SQVTM and CDR2 ANQGSEA. With V trimmed by 2 bases and J by 2 bases, 7 bases remained unmatched. The CDR3 extends over 18 amino acids. CDR3: CSVERTRTSGRAYNEQFF. CDR3 in DNA: TGCAGCGTTGAAAGGACAAGGACTAGCGGGAGGGCCTACAATGAGCAGTTCTTC.

This clonotype occurred a few times. J is TRBJ2-1 and V is TRBV20-1; 11 bases are a match to TRBD2. The V gene's germline CDR1 is DFQATT and CDR2 SNEGSKA (reference sequence). CDR3 length equals 17 residues. J was trimmed by 10 bases and V by 0 bases; bases with no gene match: 14. This CDR3 is CSARDSGLSGRAREQFF. The CDR3 coding sequence is TGCAGTGCTAGAGATTCAGGGCTTAGCGGGAGGGCCCGAGAGCAGTTCTTC.

There are many counts of this clonotype. The CDR3 loop is CASSEYHQETQYF. CDR3 coding DNA: TGTGCCAGCAGTGAATACCATCAAGAGACCCAGTACTTC. The V and J genes are TRBV6-1 and TRBJ2-5; no clear D. Looked up from germline, CDR1 is MNHNS and CDR2 is SASEGT. CDR3 size: 13 residues. Trimming pared 2 bases from V and 2 bases from J, leaving 6 bases between.

As for this clonotype: At one boundary the junction diverges from the germline segment, which might be a read error. J is TRBJ2-3 and V is TRBV7-6, with 10 bases that match TRBD2. The CDR3 extends over 16 amino acids. In germline, CDR1 is SGHVS, CDR2 FNYEAQ. The CDR3 bases are TGTGCCGGCAGGCCCACCGGGACTAGCGGCACAGATACGCAGTATTTT. It encodes CAGRPTGTSGTDTQYF. The full variable domain, rest sourced from reference TRBV7-6 and TRBJ2-3, is GAGVSQSPRYKVTKRGQDVALRCDPISGHVSLYWYRQALGQGPEFLTYFNYEAQQDKSGLPNDRFSAERPEGSISTLTIQRTEQRDSAMYRCAGRPTGTSGTDTQYFGPGTRLTVL.

This clonotype was detected ten times or more. This chain links TRBV12-3 or TRBV12-4 with TRBJ1-1; no reliable D call. V was shortened by 6 bases and J by 5 bases, with 22 bases between the two germline ends. CDR3 size: 16 residues. The CDR3 DNA reads as TGTGCCAGCAGCGACGGCTACCTAGATCGAAATACTGAAGCTTTCTTT. This encodes CASSDGYLDRNTEAFF.

The sample holds many counts of this clonotype. The genes are TRBV5-1 and TRBJ2-1; D possibly matches TRBD1 or TRBD2 (5 bases each). The CDR3 runs 15 residues. Germline CDR1 and CDR2: SGHRS and YFSETQ. Trimming left V 0 bases short and J 7 bases short, with 14 bases between. CDR3 sequence reads: CASSLGDREGNEQFF. DNA for the CDR3: TGCGCCAGCAGCTTGGGGGACCGCGAGGGGAATGAGCAGTTCTTC. The full variable domain, with the rest looked up from reference TRBV5-1 and TRBJ2-1, is KAGVTQTPRYLIKTRGQQVTLSCSPISGHRSVSWYQQTPGQGLQFLFEYFSETQRNKGNFPGRFSGRQFSNSRSEMNVSTLELGDSALYLCASSLGDREGNEQFFGPGTRLTVL.

The CDR3 DNA is TGTGCCATCAGAGGGGCGGGAGTTCTCGAGCAGTACTTC. Its protein is CAIRGAGVLEQYF. This chain links TRBV10-3 with TRBJ2-7; 7 bases are shared with TRBD2. Trimming at V came to 6 bases and at J to 6 bases, leaving 8 bases not matched to a gene. The CDR3 length is 13 residues. In germline, CDR1 is ENHRY, CDR2 SYGVKD.

This chain uses TRBV20-1 with TRBJ2-7, with 7 bases identical to TRBD2. With 1 base clipped from V and 2 bases from J, the junction kept 5 bases outside the gene matches. The CDR3 length is 14 residues. Germline V gene data show CDR1 as DFQATT and CDR2 as SNEGSKA (reference sequence). The CDR3 is CSARASGNPYEQYF. In DNA, the CDR3 is TGCAGTGCTAGAGCTAGCGGTAATCCCTACGAGCAGTACTTC.

The J gene is TRBJ2-5, the V gene TRBV29-1, with TRBD2 matching over 13 bases. Germline V gene data show CDR1 as SQVTM and CDR2 as ANQGSEA. This CDR3 has 15 residues. The V segment lost 6 bases and the J segment 1 base; nucleotides outside the gene matches: 5. The DNA for the CDR3 is TGCAGCGTCGTGGGACTAGCGGGATTCCAAGAGACCCAGTACTTC. Protein product: CSVVGLAGFQETQYF.

The J gene is TRBJ2-7, the V gene TRBV21-1; TRBD1 is the table's D call and was not checked against the DNA. TRBV21-1 is classified as a pseudogene. CDR3 size: 16 residues. The DNA of the CDR3 is TGTGCCAGCAGCAAAGTCCAAGGGGGATCGAACTACGAGCAGTACTTC. Translation: CASSKVQGGSNYEQYF.

V usage is TRBV29-1 and J usage is TRBJ1-2, with 9 bases lining up with TRBD1. This CDR3 spans 14 amino acids. Germline CDR1 SQVTM, CDR2 ANQGSEA. V trimming: 0 bases; J trimming: 9 bases; junction bases outside the gene matches: 8. CDR3 coding DNA: TGCAGCGTTGAAGATCAGAGACAGGGGGTGAGCTACACCTTC. Translating gives CSVEDQRQGVSYTF.

This clonotype was seen a few times. The chain is built from TRBV12-3 or TRBV12-4 and TRBJ2-3, with D unresolved. V lost 5 bases, J lost 3 bases, and 12 bases lay in between. The CDR3 is 14 residues long. The CDR3 loop reads CASSPIYSTDTQYF. The DNA of the CDR3 is TGTGCCAGCAGTCCCATATACAGTACAGATACGCAGTATTTT.

This clonotype was counted a few times. The chain uses TRBV5-1 and TRBJ2-1; 7 bases line up with TRBD1. CDR1 is SGHRS, CDR2 YFSETQ, per germline. There are 15 residues in the CDR3. V lost 0 bases, J lost 2 bases, and 2 bases stayed unmatched. The CDR3 DNA sequence: TGCGCCAGCAGCTTGGAAGGGGGCCCCTACAATGAGCAGTTCTTC. It codes for CASSLEGGPYNEQFF.

The chain couples TRBV9 to TRBJ2-5; D may be TRBD1 or TRBD2 (6 bases each). The CDR3 is 13 residues long. The V and J ends lost 3 bases and 4 bases respectively, with 10 bases between them. Germline V gives CDR1 SGDLS, CDR2 YYNGEE. This CDR3 is CASSAGGGETQYF. The CDR3, as DNA: TGTGCCAGCAGCGCCGGAGGGGGAGAGACCCAGTACTTC. Looking up the rest from reference TRBV9 and TRBJ2-5 gives the full variable domain: DSGVTQTPKHLITATGQRVTLRCSPRSGDLSVYWYQQSLDQGLQFLIQYYNGEERAKGNILERFSAQQFPDLHSELNLSSLELGDSALYFCASSAGGGETQYFGPGTRLLVL.

This clonotype was seen repeatedly, ten times or more. The V gene is TRBV12-3 or TRBV12-4, the J gene TRBJ2-1; D not certain. The CDR3 covers 12 residues. V lost 1 base to trimming and J lost 9 bases, with 7 bases between them. The CDR3 nucleotides read TGTGCCAGCAGTTTAGATTTAGTTGAGCAGTTCTTC. This sequence encodes CASSLDLVEQFF.

The chain links TRBV19 to TRBJ2-2, with D unresolved. CDR3 size: 16 residues. Looked up from germline, CDR1 is LNHDA and CDR2 is SQIVND (reference sequence). Trimming removed 5 bases at V and 0 bases at J, with 13 bases between. The CDR3 region has the DNA TGTGCCAGTAGTGGGTCCCTAGACGCGAACACCGGGGAGCTGTTTTTT. Residues: CASSGSLDANTGELFF.

This clonotype was counted only a few times. The rearrangement links TRBV27 to TRBJ2-1, with 7 positions matching TRBD2. Unmatched junction bases numbered 11, after V lost 6 bases and J lost 3 bases. From germline, CDR1 is MNHEY and CDR2 SMNVEV (reference sequence). This CDR3 is built from 16 residues. The CDR3 loop is CASSLTGTTHYNEQFF. The CDR3 nucleotides read TGTGCCAGCAGCCTTACTGGGACTACCCACTACAATGAGCAGTTCTTC.

This clonotype showed up just a few times. The junction departs from germline at one end; a sequencing error may be responsible. The CDR3 nucleotides read TGTGCCAGCAGCCTAGACAGGGGCGCTCGAGAGACCCAGTACTTC. Amino acids: CASSLDRGARETQYF. J is TRBJ2-5 and V is TRBV11-2; 8 nucleotides line up with TRBD1. Germline V CDR1 and CDR2: SGHAT, FQNNGV. The CDR3 has 15 residues.

This clonotype was counted only a few times. The rearrangement links TRBV11-2 to TRBJ2-6, with a tentative D call TRBD2 (5 bases). The germline gives CDR1 SGHAT, CDR2 FQNNGV. CDR3 length: 17 residues. V was cut by 3 bases and J by 2 bases, with 14 bases left in between. CDR3 sequence: CASSLIRGRPGANVLTF. The CDR3 DNA follows: TGTGCCAGCAGCTTGATTCGAGGGCGTCCTGGGGCCAACGTCCTGACTTTC.

This clonotype occurred many times. The chain carries TRBV29-1 and TRBJ2-3; no definite D call. The CDR3 covers 9 residues. Trimming removed 4 bases from V and 10 bases from J, with 6 bases in between. The germline gives CDR1 SQVTM, CDR2 ANQGSEA. The CDR3 sequence: CSVVSPQYF. DNA of the CDR3: TGCAGCGTTGTTAGTCCGCAGTATTTT.

This clonotype was counted at least ten times. This chain connects TRBV20-1 to TRBJ2-1, with TRBD2 as a possible D gene (5 bases). Germline V gene data show CDR1 as DFQATT and CDR2 as SNEGSKA (reference sequence). The CDR3 is 11 residues long. V dropped 6 bases and J dropped 9 bases, with 12 bases sitting between them. As DNA, the CDR3 is TGCAGTGCCCCCCATGGAGGTGAGCAGTTCTTC. Translating it yields CSAPHGGEQFF.

This clonotype has a handful of counts. This sequence joins TRBV20-1 and TRBJ2-7, with D perhaps TRBD1 or TRBD2 (8 bases each). The germline V gene encodes CDR1 DFQATT and CDR2 SNEGSKA (reference sequence). V was shortened by 6 bases and J by 0 bases, with 27 bases between the two germline ends. This CDR3 has 18 amino acids. The CDR3 nucleotides read TGCAGTGCGGTGACAGGGGCGCCTAGCGGGTTTAGCTCCTACGAGCAGTACTTC. Protein: CSAVTGAPSGFSSYEQYF.

This clonotype was seen many times. The chain links TRBV20-1 to TRBJ2-2, with a possible D match to TRBD2 (6 bases). The CDR3 length is 14 residues. Deletions cut 5 bases from V and 4 bases from J, with 14 bases between. CDR1 is DFQATT and CDR2 is SNEGSKA in the germline V gene (reference sequence). This CDR3 reads CSAPPGEGTGELFF. The CDR3 DNA sequence: TGCAGTGCTCCCCCGGGAGAGGGCACCGGGGAGCTGTTTTTT.

This clonotype has a handful of counts. This sequence joins TRBV15 and TRBJ2-3; weak D call: TRBD2 (5 bases). CDR3 size: 16 residues. The V and J ends lost 2 bases and 5 bases respectively, with 17 bases between them. CDR1 LNHNV and CDR2 YYDKDF come from the germline V gene (reference sequence). CDR3 loop: CATSRRNRERGDTQYF. In nucleotides, the CDR3 is TGTGCCACCAGCAGAAGGAACCGGGAACGTGGAGATACGCAGTATTTT.